The rows below give T cell receptor beta chains drawn from one sample of a study of radiation and T cells in renal cell carcinoma. Sequenced by immunoSEQ multiplex PCR; TCRdb stores in-frame clones only, minus some. The repertoire holds roughly 130,000 clones, with 75% to 90% as singletons. Sequences were derived from blood, sampled from a patient whose treatment included radiotherapy and nephrectomy. These receptors were collected from a woman in her sixties with renal cell carcinoma. CDR3s include the opening cysteine and the closing phenylalanine or tryptophan. Fields, in order: J gene, D gene, clone size, V gene, CDR3 DNA, CDR3 protein. D genes are given only for firm matches. Size is omitted from some rows. Given values are once, few, many or a class for expanded clones.

TRBJ2-7	NA	few	TRBV9	TGTGCCAGCAGCGTAAGCCCAGGGCAGCGTTACGAGCAGTACTTC	CASSVSPGQRYEQYF
TRBJ2-6	NA	once	TRBV11-2	TGTGCCAGCAGCTTCTTTGGGGCCAACGTCCTGACTTTC	CASSFFGANVLTF
TRBJ1-2	NA	NA	TRBV30	TGTGCCTGGAGTGTTAGAAGGATCATCCTCTATGGCTACACCTTC	CAWSVRRIILYGYTF
TRBJ1-1	TRBD1	few	TRBV30	TGTGCCTGGAGTGTAGAGGGGGCGTCTGAAGCTTTCTTT	CAWSVEGASEAFF
TRBJ1-4	TRBD1	NA	TRBV6-1	TGTGCCAGCAGTGAAGCTAGGGGGCGAGGTGAAAAACTGTTTTTT	CASSEARGRGEKLFF
TRBJ2-3	NA	once	TRBV2	TGTGCCAGCAGTGTGAGGGCAGGGAACACAGATACGCAGTATTTT	CASSVRAGNTDTQYF
TRBJ2-1	TRBD1	once	TRBV19	TGTGCCAGTAACATCGGGACAGGGGGCGAGAATGAGCAGTTCTTC	CASNIGTGGENEQFF
TRBJ1-1	NA	NA	TRBV7-3	TGTGCCAGCAGCTTAAACGCGCAGGGGTCTGAAGCTTTCTTT	CASSLNAQGSEAFF
TRBJ2-3	TRBD1	NA	TRBV5-1	TGCGCCAGCAGCTCAGGACAGGACACAGATACGCAGTATTTT	CASSSGQDTDTQYF
TRBJ2-5	TRBD1	NA	TRBV7-9	TGTGCCAGCAGCCGGGGACAGGGGTCGGGAGAGACCCAGTACTTC	CASSRGQGSGETQYF
TRBJ1-1	NA	NA	TRBV5-4	TGTGCCAGCAGCTTGAAGGCGAACACTGAAGCTTTCTTT	CASSLKANTEAFF
TRBJ1-2	NA	NA	TRBV7-9	TGTGCCAGCAGCCGGACGGACTCATTGGGATATGGCTACACCTTC	CASSRTDSLGYGYTF
TRBJ2-3	NA	NA	TRBV28	TGTGCCAGCAGTTTAAGGAGGGCCTACGGGGATACGCAGTATTTT	CASSLRRAYGDTQYF
TRBJ2-3	NA	NA	TRBV20-1	TGCAGTGCTAGAGATCAGCACCCCCCCTATTTT	CSARDQHPPYF
TRBJ1-2	NA	NA	TRBV7-9	TGTGCCAGCAGCTCCCAGGACTATGGCTACACCTTC	CASSSQDYGYTF
TRBJ1-2	TRBD1	few	TRBV6-1	TGTGCCAGCAGCCAGCTAGGGGGCGACTATGGCTACACCTTC	CASSQLGGDYGYTF
TRBJ2-3	NA	NA	TRBV5-1	TGCGCCAGCAGCTTGGGGCTTAACTACCCACCATATACGCAGTATTTT	CASSLGLNYPPYTQYF
TRBJ2-7	NA	few	TRBV19	TGTGCCAGTAGTCGGGACATTACCTACGAGCAGTACTTC	CASSRDITYEQYF
TRBJ2-5	NA	NA	TRBV18	TGTGCCAGCTCACCACCGGGCGAGCTCGGGACCCAGTACTTC	CASSPPGELGTQYF
TRBJ1-2	NA	NA	TRBV19	TGTGCCAGTAGGAGGATCGGGGGCGACTATGGCTACACCTTC	CASRRIGGDYGYTF
TRBJ2-6	NA	NA	TRBV28	TGTGCCAGCAGTCCCCCGGGACAAGGATTCTCTGGGGCCAACGTCCTGACTTTC	CASSPPGQGFSGANVLTF
TRBJ1-3	TRBD1	NA	TRBV9	TGTGCCAGCAGCCCACGACAGGGAGTCTCTGGAAACACCATATATTTT	CASSPRQGVSGNTIYF
TRBJ1-5	TRBD1	NA	TRBV4-1	TGCGCCAGCAGCCGGGGACAGGACAATCAGCCCCAGCATTTT	CASSRGQDNQPQHF
TRBJ1-1	NA	NA	TRBV5-4	TGTGCCAGCAACACCCGGTGGGGTGGTGCCGAAGCTTTCTTT	CASNTRWGGAEAFF
TRBJ2-3	NA	NA	TRBV5-1	TGCGCCAGCAGCTACGGGACCCCTAGCACAGATACGCAGTATTTT	CASSYGTPSTDTQYF
TRBJ2-1	NA	once	TRBV7-2	TGTGCCAGCAGCTTAGCCGCTAGTACTCGGTACAATGAGCAGTTCTTC	CASSLAASTRYNEQFF
TRBJ2-2	TRBD2	few	TRBV7-2	TGTGCCAGCAGCTTAATAGCGGGAAACACCGGGGAGCTGTTTTTT	CASSLIAGNTGELFF
TRBJ1-3	TRBD1	NA	TRBV2	TGTGCCAGCAGGGATCCCCAGGGGGCAGGAAACACCATATATTTT	CASRDPQGAGNTIYF
TRBJ2-7	TRBD2	NA	TRBV7-9	TGCGCCAGCAGCCAAGGGACTAGCGGTCCCTACGAGCAGTACTTC	CASSQGTSGPYEQYF
TRBJ1-1	TRBD1	NA	TRBV6-5	TGTGCCAGCAGTATAGCCCCGACAGGGACTGAAGCTTTCTTT	CASSIAPTGTEAFF
TRBJ1-1	NA	few	TRBV30	TGTGCCTGGAGCCTAGGACAGTCAAACACTGAAGCTTTCTTT	CAWSLGQSNTEAFF
TRBJ1-2	NA	NA	TRBV10-3	TGTGCCATCAGTGAGTCGAAGGACAACTATGGCTACACCTTC	CAISESKDNYGYTF
TRBJ2-6	NA	NA	TRBV7-3	TGTGCCAGCAGCATCACTAGCTCTGGGGCCAACGTCCTGACTTTC	CASSITSSGANVLTF
TRBJ2-1	NA	NA	TRBV19	TGTGCCAGTGGGGGTCCAGGATCCCGTGAGCAGTTCTTC	CASGGPGSREQFF
TRBJ2-3	TRBD2	once	TRBV7-3	TGTGCCAGCAGCTTAAGCGGGGGAGCTAGCACAGATACGCAGTATTTT	CASSLSGGASTDTQYF
TRBJ1-4	TRBD1	NA	TRBV9	TGTGCCAGCAGCCCCCGGACAGGGTTTAATGAAAAACTGTTTTTT	CASSPRTGFNEKLFF
TRBJ2-5	NA	once	TRBV7-9	TGTGCCAGCAGCACTCCCCACGGGTCCCCAGAGACCCAGTACTTC	CASSTPHGSPETQYF